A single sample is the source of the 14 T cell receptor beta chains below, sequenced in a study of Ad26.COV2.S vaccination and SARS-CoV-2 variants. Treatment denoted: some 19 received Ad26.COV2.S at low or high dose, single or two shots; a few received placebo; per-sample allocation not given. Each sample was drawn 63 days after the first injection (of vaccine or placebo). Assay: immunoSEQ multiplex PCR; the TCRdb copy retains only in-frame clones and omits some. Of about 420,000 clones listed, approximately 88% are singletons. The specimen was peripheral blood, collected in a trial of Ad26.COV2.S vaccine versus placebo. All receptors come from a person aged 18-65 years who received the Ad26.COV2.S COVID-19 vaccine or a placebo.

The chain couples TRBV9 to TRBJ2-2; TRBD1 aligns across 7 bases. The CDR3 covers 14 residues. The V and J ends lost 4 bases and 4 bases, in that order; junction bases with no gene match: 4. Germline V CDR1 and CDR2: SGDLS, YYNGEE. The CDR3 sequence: CASSPWDSTGELFF. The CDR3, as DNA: TGTGCCAGCAGCCCCTGGGACAGCACCGGGGAGCTGTTTTTT.

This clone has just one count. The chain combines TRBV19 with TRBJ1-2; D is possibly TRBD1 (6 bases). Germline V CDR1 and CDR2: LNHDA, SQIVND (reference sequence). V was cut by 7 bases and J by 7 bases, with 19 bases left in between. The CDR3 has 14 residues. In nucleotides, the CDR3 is TGTGCCAGTACCCAGCCCCCGGACAGATCTGGCTACACCTTC. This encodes CASTQPPDRSGYTF.

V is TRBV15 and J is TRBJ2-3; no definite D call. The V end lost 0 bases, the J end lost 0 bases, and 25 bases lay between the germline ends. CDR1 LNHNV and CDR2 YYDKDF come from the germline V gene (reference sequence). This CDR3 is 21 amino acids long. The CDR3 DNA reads TGTGCCACCAGCAGAGATCAAGCTCTTGGAACACCCTCCGCTAGCACAGATACGCAGTATTTT. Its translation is CATSRDQALGTPSASTDTQYF.

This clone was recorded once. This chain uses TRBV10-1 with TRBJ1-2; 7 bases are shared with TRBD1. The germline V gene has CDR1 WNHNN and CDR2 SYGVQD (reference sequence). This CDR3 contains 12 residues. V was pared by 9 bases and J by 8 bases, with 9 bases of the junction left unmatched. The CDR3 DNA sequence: TGCGCCAGACAGGGGCACTTAAGGGGCTACACCTTC. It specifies CARQGHLRGYTF.

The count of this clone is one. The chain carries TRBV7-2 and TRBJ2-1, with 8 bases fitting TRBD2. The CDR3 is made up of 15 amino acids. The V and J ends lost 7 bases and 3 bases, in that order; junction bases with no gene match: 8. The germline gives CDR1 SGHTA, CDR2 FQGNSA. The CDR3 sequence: CASTASAGDYNEQFF. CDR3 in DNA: TGTGCCAGCACCGCGTCAGCGGGGGACTACAATGAGCAGTTCTTC.

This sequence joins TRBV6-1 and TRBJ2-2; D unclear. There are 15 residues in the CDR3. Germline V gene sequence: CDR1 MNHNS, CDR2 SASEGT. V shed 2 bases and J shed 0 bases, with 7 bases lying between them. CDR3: CASSERVANTGELFF. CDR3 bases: TGTGCCAGCAGTGAAAGGGTGGCGAACACCGGGGAGCTGTTTTTT.

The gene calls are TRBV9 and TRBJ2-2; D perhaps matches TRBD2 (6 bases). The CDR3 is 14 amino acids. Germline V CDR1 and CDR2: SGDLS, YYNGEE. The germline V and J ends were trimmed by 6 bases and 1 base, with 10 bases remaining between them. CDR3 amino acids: CASTRGENTGELFF. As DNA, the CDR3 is TGTGCCAGCACACGCGGGGAGAACACCGGGGAGCTGTTTTTT.

The CDR3 sequence is CASSLGQLGEQFF. The CDR3 nucleotides read TGTGCCAGTAGTCTGGGCCAGTTAGGCGAGCAGTTCTTC. The rearrangement links TRBV19 to TRBJ2-1; D uncertain. V lost 5 bases to trimming and J lost 10 bases, with 15 bases between them. This CDR3 spans 13 amino acids. Germline CDR1 is LNHDA and CDR2 is SQIVND (reference sequence).

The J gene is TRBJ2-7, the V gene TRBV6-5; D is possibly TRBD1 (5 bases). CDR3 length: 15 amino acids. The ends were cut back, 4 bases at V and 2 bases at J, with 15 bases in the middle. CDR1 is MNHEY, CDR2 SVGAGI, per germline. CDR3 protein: CASSFSPQGPYEQYF. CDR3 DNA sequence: TGTGCCAGCAGTTTCTCCCCCCAGGGTCCCTACGAGCAGTACTTC.

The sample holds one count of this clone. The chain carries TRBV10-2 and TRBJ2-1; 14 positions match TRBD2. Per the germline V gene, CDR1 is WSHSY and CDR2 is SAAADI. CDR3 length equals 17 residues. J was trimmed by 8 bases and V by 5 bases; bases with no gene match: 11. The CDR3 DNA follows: TGCGCCAGCAGTAAGATCTCGGGACTAGCGGGGGTCGATGAGCAGTTCTTC. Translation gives CASSKISGLAGVDEQFF.

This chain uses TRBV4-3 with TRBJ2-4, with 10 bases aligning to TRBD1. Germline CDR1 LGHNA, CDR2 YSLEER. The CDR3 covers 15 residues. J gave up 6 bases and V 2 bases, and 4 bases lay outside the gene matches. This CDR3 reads CASSQTTGGGNIQYF. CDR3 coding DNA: TGCGCCAGCAGCCAAACGACAGGGGGCGGAAACATTCAGTACTTC.

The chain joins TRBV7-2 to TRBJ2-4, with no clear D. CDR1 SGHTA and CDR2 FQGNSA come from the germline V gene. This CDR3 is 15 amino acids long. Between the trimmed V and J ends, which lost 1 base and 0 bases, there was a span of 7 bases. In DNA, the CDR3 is TGTGCCAGCAGCTTAGATAGCCTAGCCAAAAACATTCAGTACTTC. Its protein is CASSLDSLAKNIQYF.

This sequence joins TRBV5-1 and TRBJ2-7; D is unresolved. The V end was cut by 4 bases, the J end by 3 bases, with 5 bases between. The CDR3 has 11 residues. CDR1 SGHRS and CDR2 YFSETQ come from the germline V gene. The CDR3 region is CASSQNYEQYF. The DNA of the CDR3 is TGCGCCAGCAGCCAGAACTACGAGCAGTACTTC. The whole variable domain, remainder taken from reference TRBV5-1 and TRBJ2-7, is KAGVTQTPRYLIKTRGQQVTLSCSPISGHRSVSWYQQTPGQGLQFLFEYFSETQRNKGNFPGRFSGRQFSNSRSEMNVSTLELGDSALYLCASSQNYEQYFGPGTRLTVT.

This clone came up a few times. Here the CDR3 DNA reads TGTGCCACCATACGAGACCCGAACACTGAAGCTTTCTTT. Its protein is CATIRDPNTEAFF. The chain joins TRBV24-1 to TRBJ1-1; no clear D. V lost 8 bases and J lost 1, with 10 bases in between. The CDR3 spans 13 residues. Germline CDR1 is KGHDR and CDR2 is SFDVKD.